This entry describes one T cell receptor beta chain. The sample comes from a study of control samples from healthy donors and cancer patients. Assay used: immunoSEQ multiplex PCR; TCRdb lists only in-frame clones, some missing. The data hold tens of thousands of clones, with about nine tenths observed a single time. The CDR3 totals 17 residues. The germline CDR1 and CDR2 sequences are MGHRA and YSYEKL. The V gene end was trimmed by 5 bases and the J gene end by 4 bases; junction bases not matched to a gene: 10. Sample: PBMCs. The chain uses TRBV4-1 and TRBJ1-6; 8 bases are shared with TRBD1. This TCR came from a man aged 50 or older with head and neck cancer. The CDR3 nucleotides read TGCGCCAGCAGCTTCTCGGGGACAGGCCGTTATAATTCACCCCTCCACTTT. Amino acids: CASSFSGTGRYNSPLHF.